The 3 T cell receptor beta chains listed next were all sequenced from one sample in a study of T cells in Graves' hyperthyroidism and ophthalmopathy (dated by TCRdb to between 2018 and 2021). The method was multiplex PCR. The sequencing machine was an Illumina HiSeq 2000. TCR beta CDR3 regions were amplified from RNA transcripts. The TCR CDR3 was subjected to a first round of RT-PCR using the HTBI primer set and the Qiagen OneStep RT-PCR kit. TCRdb reran the public reads through fastp at Q25 and MiXCR, keeping productive beta chains. CDR3 protein sequences are deduplicated, and each keeps its most common genes and DNA. A total of a few hundred thousand distinct CDR3 sequences appear in this sample, roughly 14% of them only once. 5.8% of the sample is in the top ten clones. Material for sequencing was blood. The receptors derive from a woman in her 30s with Graves' hyperthyroidism that later progressed to Graves' ophthalmopathy.

Concerning this clonotype itself: A much larger clone lies a single base off, so this may be a read error. The V gene is TRBV30, the J gene TRBJ1-5, with 7 bases lining up with TRBD1. The CDR3 is made up of 14 amino acids. In germline, CDR1 is GTSNPN, CDR2 SVGIG (reference sequence). The CDR3 spells CAWSVTGSNLPQHF. Written as DNA, the CDR3 is TGTGCCTGGAGTGTGACAGGGAGCAATCTGCCCCAGCATTTT.

This clonotype was seen repeatedly, ten times or more. V and J are TRBV5-8 and TRBJ1-2, with D possibly being TRBD1 (5 bases). Per germline, CDR1 SGHTS and CDR2 YDEGEE. The CDR3 is 14 amino acids. V lost 6 bases and J lost 2, with 14 bases in between. The CDR3 nucleotides are TGTGCCAGCACCGCGAGGGGAATCAACTATGGCTACACCTTC. This codes for CASTARGINYGYTF.

Only a few counts were recorded for this clonotype. The chain couples TRBV27 to TRBJ1-3; D uncertain. The ends were cut back, 6 bases at V and 2 bases at J, with 14 bases in the middle. The CDR3 sequence is 15 residues long. Germline CDR1 MNHEY, CDR2 SMNVEV (reference sequence). CDR3 protein: CASRRASGPGNTIYF. The CDR3 DNA reads as TGTGCCAGCAGGAGGGCCAGTGGTCCTGGAAACACCATATATTTT.